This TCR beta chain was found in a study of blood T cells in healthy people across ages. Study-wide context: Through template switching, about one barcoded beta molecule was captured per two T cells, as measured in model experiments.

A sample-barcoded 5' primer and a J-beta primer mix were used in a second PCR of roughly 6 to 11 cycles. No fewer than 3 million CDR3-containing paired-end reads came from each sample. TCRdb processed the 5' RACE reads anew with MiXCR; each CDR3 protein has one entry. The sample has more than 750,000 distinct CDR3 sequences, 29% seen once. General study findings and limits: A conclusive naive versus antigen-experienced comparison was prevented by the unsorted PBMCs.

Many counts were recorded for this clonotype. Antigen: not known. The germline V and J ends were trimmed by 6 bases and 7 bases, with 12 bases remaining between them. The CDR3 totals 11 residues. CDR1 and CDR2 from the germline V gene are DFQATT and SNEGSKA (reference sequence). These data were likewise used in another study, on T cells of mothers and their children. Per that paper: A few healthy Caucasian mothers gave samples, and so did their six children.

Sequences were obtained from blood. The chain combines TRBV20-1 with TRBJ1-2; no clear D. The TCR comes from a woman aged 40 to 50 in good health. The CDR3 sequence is CSATGVGGYTF. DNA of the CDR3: TGCAGTGCCACCGGGGTTGGTGGCTACACCTTC.